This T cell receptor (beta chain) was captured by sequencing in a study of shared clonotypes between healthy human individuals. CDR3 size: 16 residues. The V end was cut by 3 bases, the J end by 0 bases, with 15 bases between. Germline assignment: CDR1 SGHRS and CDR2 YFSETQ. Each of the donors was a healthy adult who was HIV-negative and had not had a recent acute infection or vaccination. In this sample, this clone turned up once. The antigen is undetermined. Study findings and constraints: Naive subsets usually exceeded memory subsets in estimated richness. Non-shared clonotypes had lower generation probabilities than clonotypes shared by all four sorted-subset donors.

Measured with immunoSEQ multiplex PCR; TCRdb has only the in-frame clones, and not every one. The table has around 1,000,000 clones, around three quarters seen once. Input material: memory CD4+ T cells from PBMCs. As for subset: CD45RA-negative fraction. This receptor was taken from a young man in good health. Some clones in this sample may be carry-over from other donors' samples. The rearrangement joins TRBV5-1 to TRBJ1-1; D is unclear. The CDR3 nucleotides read TGCGCCAGCAGCTACTTGAATCTGGCGGTGAACACTGAAGCTTTCTTT. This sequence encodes CASSYLNLAVNTEAFF.